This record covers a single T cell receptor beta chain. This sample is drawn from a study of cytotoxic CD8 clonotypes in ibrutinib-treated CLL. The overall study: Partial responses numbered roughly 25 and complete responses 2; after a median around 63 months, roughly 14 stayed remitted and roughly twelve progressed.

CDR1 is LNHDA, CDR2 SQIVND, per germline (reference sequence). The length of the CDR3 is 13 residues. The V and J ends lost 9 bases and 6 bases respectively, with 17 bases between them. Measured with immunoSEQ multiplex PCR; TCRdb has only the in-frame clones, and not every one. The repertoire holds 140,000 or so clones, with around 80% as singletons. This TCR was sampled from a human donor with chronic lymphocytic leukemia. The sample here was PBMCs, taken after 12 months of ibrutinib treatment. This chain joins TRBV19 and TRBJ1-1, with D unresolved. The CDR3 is CASAQRVTAEAFF. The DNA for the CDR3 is TGTGCCAGCGCACAGAGGGTTACCGCTGAAGCTTTCTTT.